These 21 T cell receptor beta chains were sequenced from one sample in a study of neurological immune-mediated disorders. TCRdb used MiXCR to reprocess the 5' RACE reads, holding one entry per CDR3 protein. The sample contains roughly 24,000 distinct CDR3 sequences, about 12% of which appear only once. The sequenced sample was PBMCs. Every receptor here comes from a woman aged 60-70 years with HTLV-1-associated myelopathy (HAM/TSP).

Details on this clonotype: This is likely a read error, given that the CDR3 carries no conserved phenylalanine or tryptophan at its end. The DNA is left out, because the CDR3 cannot be placed on it with certainty; the CDR3 is given as TCRdb lists it. V gene TRBV20-1 combines with J gene TRBJ2-7; the table's D gene call, TRBD1, was not cross checked with the DNA. The CDR3 contains 13 residues when both ends are counted. CDR1 and CDR2 from the germline V gene are DFQATT and SNEGSKA (reference sequence). The CDR3 sequence: CSAGTGAIYEQNL.

The table lists this clonotype with many counts. Here the CDR3 reads CASSQDRGTGGYTF. CDR3 nucleotides: TGTGCCAGCAGCCAAGATCGGGGGACTGGAGGCTACACCTTC. This chain uses TRBV14 with TRBJ1-2; a weak D match, TRBD1 (5 bases). This CDR3 region has 14 residues. CDR1 and CDR2 from the germline V gene are SGHDN and FVKESK. V lost 0 bases, J lost 8 bases, and 13 bases lay in between.

A remark on this clonotype: One base away lies a much larger clone, so this may be a sequencing read error. The chain recombines TRBV18 with TRBJ2-3; 7 bases line up with TRBD2. CDR1 and CDR2 (germline): KGHSH, LQKENI. The J segment lost 1 base and the V segment lost 8 bases, leaving 6 bases of the junction unmatched. The CDR3 is 14 residues long. CDR3 residues: CASRSSGGTDTQYF. Here the CDR3 DNA reads TGTGCCAGCCGATCCAGCGGGGGCACAGATACGCAGTATTTT.

This clonotype has at least ten counts. V is TRBV12-3 or TRBV12-4 and J is TRBJ2-7; 7 bases fit TRBD1. The CDR3 sequence is 14 residues long. V was clipped by 4 bases and J by 4 bases; unmatched bases: 7. The CDR3 DNA follows: TGTGCCAGCAGTTCCTGGGACAGACTTTACGAGCAGTACTTC. It codes for CASSSWDRLYEQYF.

This clonotype came up a few times. The chain couples TRBV7-2 to TRBJ2-7, with D unclear. This CDR3 is built from 13 residues. Germline V gene data show CDR1 as SGHTA and CDR2 as FQGNSA. V was trimmed by 5 bases and J by 2 bases, leaving 10 bases between them. CDR3 nucleotide sequence: TGTGCCAGCAGCCGGCCTCCTACCTACGAGCAGTACTTC. Translated: CASSRPPTYEQYF.

This clonotype was seen at least ten times. The chain uses TRBV9 and TRBJ2-3; no definite D call. V was trimmed by 0 bases and J by 0 bases, leaving 8 bases between them. The V gene's germline CDR1 is SGDLS and CDR2 YYNGEE. This CDR3 comprises 15 residues. DNA of the CDR3: TGTGCCAGCAGCGTAGAGGGATCTAGCACAGATACGCAGTATTTT. Protein: CASSVEGSSTDTQYF.

This clonotype was observed many times. The V and J genes are TRBV6-2 or TRBV6-3 and TRBJ1-6; D is undetermined. Trimming removed 7 bases from V and 0 bases from J, with 13 bases in between. Germline V gene lookup returns CDR1 MNHEY and CDR2 SVGEGT. The CDR3 is 16 residues long. The CDR3 DNA is TGTGCCAGCAAGGGCAGCCACATCTCCTATAATTCACCCCTCCACTTT. Residues: CASKGSHISYNSPLHF.

In this sample, this clonotype turned up many times. The rearrangement uses TRBV2 and TRBJ1-3; D ambiguous. This CDR3 region has 14 residues. The V end lost 8 bases, the J end lost 0 bases, and 11 bases lay between the germline ends. The germline gives CDR1 SNHLY, CDR2 FYNNEI. DNA for the CDR3: TGTGCCAGCGGGAGCCAACTCTCTGGAAACACCATATATTTT. It translates to CASGSQLSGNTIYF.

This clonotype was seen only once. The gene calls are TRBV7-2 and TRBJ2-1, with 7 nucleotides matching TRBD2. V lost 11 bases, J lost 7 bases, and 17 bases stayed unmatched. CDR1 and CDR2 from the germline V gene are SGHTA and FQGNSA. The CDR3 length is 15 residues. CDR3 DNA sequence: TGTGCCTCAGTCAGGGCGGGCGGCGGGGGAAATGAGCAGTTCTTC. The encoded protein is CASVRAGGGGNEQFF. The full variable domain, completed using reference TRBV7-2 and TRBJ2-1, is GAGVSQSPSNKVTEKGKDVELRCDPISGHTALYWYRQSLGQGLEFLIYFQGNSAPDKSGLPSDRFSAERTGGSVSTLTIQRTQQEDSAVYLCASVRAGGGGNEQFFGPGTRLTVL.

This clonotype was counted ten times or more. The chain recombines TRBV20-1 with TRBJ2-6; D ambiguous. The CDR3 runs to 17 residues. Trimming pared 0 bases from V and 2 bases from J, leaving 14 bases between. The germline gives CDR1 DFQATT, CDR2 SNEGSKA (reference sequence). Here the CDR3 reads CSAREEGRATGANVLTF. In DNA, the CDR3 is TGCAGTGCTAGAGAGGAAGGCAGAGCTACTGGGGCCAACGTCCTGACTTTC.

This clonotype occurred a few times. The CDR3 sequence: CASSYPGQGAYEQYF. The DNA for the CDR3 is TGTGCCAGCAGCTATCCGGGACAGGGGGCTTACGAGCAGTACTTC. This chain links TRBV5-4 with TRBJ2-7; the match to TRBD1 covers 12 bases. The V and J ends lost 3 bases and 4 bases, in that order; junction bases with no gene match: 5. The CDR3 contains 15 residues. In germline, CDR1 is SGHNT, CDR2 YYREEE (reference sequence).

This clonotype was picked up many times. The J gene is TRBJ2-2, the V gene TRBV5-6; 10 bases are shared with TRBD2. The CDR3 is 15 residues long. Germline V gives CDR1 SGHDT, CDR2 YYEEEE. V shed 4 bases and J 6 bases; nucleotides not matched to a gene: 6. For the CDR3, the DNA is TGTGCCAGCAGCCTCACTAGCGGGAAGTCCGGGGAGCTGTTTTTT. Translating gives CASSLTSGKSGELFF.

The sample holds many counts of this clonotype. The J gene is TRBJ2-7, the V gene TRBV7-2; possibly TRBD1 or TRBD2 for D (6 bases each). The V gene lost 2 bases and the J gene lost 2 bases, with 13 bases spanning the gap. The CDR3 contains 15 residues. Germline V gene lookup returns CDR1 SGHTA and CDR2 FQGNSA. Here the CDR3 reads CASSLRAGEAYEQYF. The CDR3 DNA reads as TGTGCCAGCAGCTTAAGGGCAGGGGAGGCCTACGAGCAGTACTTC.

This clonotype was counted at least ten times. The chain carries TRBV7-9 and TRBJ1-6, with a possible D match to TRBD1 (6 bases). The CDR3 length is 14 residues. V was pared by 5 bases and J by 7 bases, with 12 bases between. The germline gives CDR1 SEHNR, CDR2 FQNEAQ (reference sequence). CDR3 residues: CASSLPDRNSPLHF. The CDR3 nucleotides read TGTGCCAGCAGCCTCCCGGACAGAAATTCACCCCTCCACTTT.

This clonotype occurred many times. The chain recombines TRBV9 with TRBJ1-3; no clear D. There are 16 residues in the CDR3. Germline V CDR1 and CDR2: SGDLS, YYNGEE. Trimming took off 3 bases at V and 0 bases at J, with 13 bases between the two ends. DNA for the CDR3: TGTGCCAGCAGCGCCCAACATGGTGGCTCTGGAAACACCATATATTTT. Its translation: CASSAQHGGSGNTIYF.

This clonotype was picked up many times. In DNA, the CDR3 is TGTGCCAGCAGCTTAGGGTCGAGCGGGGAGCTGTTTTTT. Translating it yields CASSLGSSGELFF. This chain joins TRBV7-2 and TRBJ2-2; D is uncertain. This CDR3 contains 13 residues. The V gene's germline CDR1 is SGHTA and CDR2 FQGNSA. V lost 1 base and J 7 bases, leaving 7 bases between the germline ends.

This clonotype has ten or more counts. V is TRBV6-5 and J is TRBJ2-1; D may be TRBD2 (6 bases). The ends were cut back, 10 bases at V and 0 bases at J, with 13 bases in the middle. The CDR3 has 14 amino acids. Germline V gene lookup returns CDR1 MNHEY and CDR2 SVGAGI. DNA for the CDR3: TGTGCCAACAGGTGCGGGATCTCCTACAATGAGCAGTTCTTC. This translates into CANRCGISYNEQFF.

This clonotype has at least ten counts. The chain employs TRBV7-2 and TRBJ2-1; D unclear. Trimming took 1 base from V and 8 from J, leaving 12 bases between them. The germline CDR1 and CDR2 sequences are SGHTA and FQGNSA. This CDR3 contains 14 residues. The CDR3 bases are TGTGCCAGCAGCTTAGATTCAGTGATAGATGAGCAGTTCTTC. Residues: CASSLDSVIDEQFF.

There are many counts of this clonotype. This chain's CDR3 is CASSVSSQGTEAFF. The CDR3 DNA reads as TGTGCCAGCAGCGTATCGTCACAGGGGACTGAAGCTTTCTTT. The chain combines TRBV9 with TRBJ1-1, with 7 bases fitting TRBD1. The CDR3 consists of 14 residues. V shed 1 base, J shed 5 bases, and the junction held 5 bases outside the gene matches. Germline lookup yields CDR1 SGDLS and CDR2 YYNGEE.

This clonotype has at least ten counts. This chain connects TRBV11-2 to TRBJ2-4; TRBD2 agrees at 8 bases. Germline CDR1 SGHAT, CDR2 FQNNGV. CDR3 size: 16 residues. V dropped 1 base and J dropped 5; count of bases not matched to a gene: 7. The CDR3 sequence is CASSLGGRGGQNIQYF. Written as DNA, the CDR3 is TGTGCCAGCAGCTTAGGGGGTCGGGGGGGCCAAAACATTCAGTACTTC. Based on the CDR3 plus reference TRBV11-2 and TRBJ2-4, the full variable domain is EAGVAQSPRYKIIEKRQSVAFWCNPISGHATLYWYQQILGQGPKLLIQFQNNGVVDDSQLPKDRFSAERLKGVDSTLKIQPAKLEDSAVYLCASSLGGRGGQNIQYFGAGTRLSVL.

Many counts were recorded for this clonotype. The chain carries TRBV4-1 and TRBJ1-1; TRBD1 might be the D (6 bases). The V end lost 0 bases, the J end lost 6 bases, and 14 bases lay between the germline ends. Germline assignment: CDR1 MGHRA and CDR2 YSYEKL. CDR3 length: 15 amino acids. CDR3 sequence (DNA): TGCGCCAGCAGCCAAGATGTGGGGGGCGGATCTGAAGCTTTCTTT. Amino acids: CASSQDVGGGSEAFF.